This paragraph covers one T cell receptor beta chain sequence. Antigen: not known. The data stem from a study of T cell clusters in autoimmune cytopenias. About the study: A median age of approximately 60 years and mean of approximately 50 years characterized healthy donor controls. Overall study results and limits: The T cell clusters were defined only in silico, without experimental functional validation.

Tens of thousands of genome equivalents of blood DNA were amplified for TRB. TRB was amplified by touch-down multiplex PCR, primer pools A and B combined. TCRdb re-called the multiplex PCR reads; one entry per CDR3 protein, DNA not given. This sample's table has more than 9,000 distinct CDR3 sequences. The data were also submitted as part of a second study, on T cell repertoires in aging, cancer and after chemotherapy. Per that study: Repeat sampling of healthy donors over several months to years showed clear clonal overlap.

This TCR was sampled from a human donor in good health. The sample comprised peripheral blood.

The CDR3: CASSRSNQPQHF. The chain is built from TRBV6-2 or TRBV6-3 and TRBJ1-5. This CDR3 is built from 12 residues. CDR1 is MNHEY and CDR2 is SVGEGT in the germline V gene.